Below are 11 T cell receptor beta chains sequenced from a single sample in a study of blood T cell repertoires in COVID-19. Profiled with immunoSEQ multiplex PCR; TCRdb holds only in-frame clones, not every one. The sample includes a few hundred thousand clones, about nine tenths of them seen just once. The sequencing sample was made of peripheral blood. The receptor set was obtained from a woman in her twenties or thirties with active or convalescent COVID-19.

The CDR3 loop reads CASSLEDTGWGYTF. Here the CDR3 DNA reads TGTGCCAGCAGCTTAGAGGACACTGGCTGGGGCTACACCTTC. The chain has TRBV7-9 and TRBJ1-2; a possible D gene is TRBD1 (5 bases). Germline CDR1 reads SEHNR; CDR2 reads FQNEAQ (reference sequence). The CDR3 length is 14 residues. With 1 base removed from V and 8 bases from J, the gap between germline ends came to 14 bases.

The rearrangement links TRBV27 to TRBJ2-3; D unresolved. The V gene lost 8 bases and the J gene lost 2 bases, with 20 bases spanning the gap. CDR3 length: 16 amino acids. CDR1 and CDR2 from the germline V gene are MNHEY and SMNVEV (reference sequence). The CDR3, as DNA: TGTGCCAGCCTTTCTAGTGTATTTAGCCTCACAGATACGCAGTATTTT. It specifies CASLSSVFSLTDTQYF.

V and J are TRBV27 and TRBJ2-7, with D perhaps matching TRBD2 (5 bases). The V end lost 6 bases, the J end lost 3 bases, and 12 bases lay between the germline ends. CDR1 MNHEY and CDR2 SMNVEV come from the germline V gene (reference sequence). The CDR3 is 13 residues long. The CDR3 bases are TGTGCCAGCAGGAGGCCCGGGGTCTACGAGCAGTACTTC. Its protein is CASRRPGVYEQYF.

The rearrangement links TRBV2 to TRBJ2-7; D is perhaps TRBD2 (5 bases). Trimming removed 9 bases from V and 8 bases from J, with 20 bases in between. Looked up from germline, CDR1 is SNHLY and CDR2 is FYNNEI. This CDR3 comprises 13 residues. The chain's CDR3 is CARLPGPPSQQYF. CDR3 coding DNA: TGTGCCAGACTACCGGGCCCACCTAGCCAGCAGTACTTC.

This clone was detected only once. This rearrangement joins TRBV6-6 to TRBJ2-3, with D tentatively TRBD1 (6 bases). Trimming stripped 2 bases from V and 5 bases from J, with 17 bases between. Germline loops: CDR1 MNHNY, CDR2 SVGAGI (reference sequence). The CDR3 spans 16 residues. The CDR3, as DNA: TGTGCCAGCAGTTACCCTCTCGTGGGGGCCGGAGATACGCAGTATTTT. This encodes CASSYPLVGAGDTQYF.

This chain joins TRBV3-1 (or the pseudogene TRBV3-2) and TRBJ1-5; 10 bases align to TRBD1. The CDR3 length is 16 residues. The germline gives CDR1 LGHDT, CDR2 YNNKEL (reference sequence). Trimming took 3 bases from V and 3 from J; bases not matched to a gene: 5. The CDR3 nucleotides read TGTGCCAGCAGCCATCCGGACAGGGGGACCAATCAGCCCCAGCATTTT. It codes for CASSHPDRGTNQPQHF.

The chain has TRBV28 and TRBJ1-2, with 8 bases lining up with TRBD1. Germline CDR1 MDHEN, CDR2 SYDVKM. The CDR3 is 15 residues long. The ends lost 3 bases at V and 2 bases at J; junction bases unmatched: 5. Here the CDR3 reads CASSLPGGGNYGYTF. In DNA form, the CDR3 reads TGTGCCAGCAGTTTGCCAGGGGGCGGAAACTATGGCTACACCTTC.

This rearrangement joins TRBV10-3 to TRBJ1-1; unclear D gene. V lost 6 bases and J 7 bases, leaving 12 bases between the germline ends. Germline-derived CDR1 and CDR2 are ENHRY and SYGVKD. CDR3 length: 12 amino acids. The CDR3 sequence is CAISREGLEAFF. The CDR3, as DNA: TGTGCCATCAGCCGCGAGGGCCTTGAAGCTTTCTTT.

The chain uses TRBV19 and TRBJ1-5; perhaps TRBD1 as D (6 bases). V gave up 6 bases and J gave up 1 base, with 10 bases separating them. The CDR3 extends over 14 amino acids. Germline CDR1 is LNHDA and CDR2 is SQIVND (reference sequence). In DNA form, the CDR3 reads TGTGCCAGTAGGCGCAGGGGAAGCAATCAGCCCCAGCATTTT. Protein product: CASRRRGSNQPQHF.

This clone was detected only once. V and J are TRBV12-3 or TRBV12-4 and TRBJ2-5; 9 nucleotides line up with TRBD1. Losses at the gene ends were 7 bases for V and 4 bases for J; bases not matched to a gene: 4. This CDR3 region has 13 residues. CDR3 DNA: TGTGCCAGCAAACAGACAGGGGGAGAGACCCAGTACTTC. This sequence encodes CASKQTGGETQYF.

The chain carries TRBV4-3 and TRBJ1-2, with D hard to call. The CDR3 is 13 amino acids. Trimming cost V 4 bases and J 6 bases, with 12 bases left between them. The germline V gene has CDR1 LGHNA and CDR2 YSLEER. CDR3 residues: CASSPSMADGYTF. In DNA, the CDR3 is TGCGCCAGCAGCCCTTCTATGGCGGATGGCTACACCTTC.